Listed below are T cell receptor beta chains from one sample, sequenced in a study of shared clonotypes between healthy human individuals. Produced via immunoSEQ multiplex PCR; TCRdb's table is partial and in-frame only. This table has some 510,000 clones, about four fifths appearing once. Sequencing was performed on PBMCs. These receptors all stem from a woman in her thirties or forties in good health. Some clones in this sample may be carry-over from other donors' samples. CDR3s include the opening cysteine and the closing phenylalanine or tryptophan. A D gene is named only where the DNA matches it firmly. The size field is filled for only some rows; it gives once, few, many or a size class.

V gene	D gene	J gene	clone size	CDR3 protein	CDR3 DNA
TRBV7-3	.	TRBJ2-2	.	CASSLPPAGELFF	TGTGCCAGCAGCTTGCCCCCTGCCGGGGAGCTGTTTTTT
TRBV19	TRBD1	TRBJ2-7	.	CASSTSTGVLYEQYF	TGTGCCAGTAGTACATCGACAGGGGTTCTTTACGAGCAGTACTTC
TRBV6-1	.	TRBJ2-2	.	CASSEIWVTAGELFF	TGTGCCAGCAGTGAAATTTGGGTAACAGCCGGGGAGCTGTTTTTT
TRBV29-1	TRBD1	TRBJ2-3	.	CSGGQGVADTQYF	TGCAGCGGCGGACAGGGGGTAGCAGATACGCAGTATTTT
TRBV5-1	.	TRBJ1-3	once	CASSQRASGNTIYF	TGCGCCAGCAGTCAGCGGGCGTCTGGGAACACCATATATTTT
TRBV11-1	TRBD2	TRBJ2-1	.	CASSLAGLAGGGDNEQFF	TGTGCCAGCAGCTTAGCAGGTCTAGCGGGAGGGGGAGACAATGAGCAGTTCTTC
TRBV7-3	TRBD2	TRBJ2-7	.	CASSLGSGSYEQYF	TGTGCCAGCAGCTTAGGTAGCGGGAGCTACGAGCAGTACTTC
TRBV28	.	TRBJ2-1	once	CASGVESSYNEQFF	TGTGCCAGCGGGGTGGAAAGTTCCTACAATGAGCAGTTCTTC
TRBV10-2	.	TRBJ1-1	.	CASSELEGTEAFF	TGCGCCAGCAGTGAATTGGAGGGAACTGAAGCTTTCTTT
TRBV14	.	TRBJ2-5	.	CASSQTWETQYF	TGTGCCAGCAGCCAAACGTGGGAGACCCAGTACTTC
TRBV5-4	TRBD1	TRBJ2-5	once	CASSLGAGGWETQYF	TGTGCCAGCAGCTTGGGAGCAGGGGGTTGGGAGACCCAGTACTTC
TRBV2	.	TRBJ1-2	few	CASSEARWEAVQGYTF	TGTGCCAGCAGTGAAGCAAGGTGGGAAGCAGTGCAGGGCTACACCTTC
TRBV25-1	TRBD1	TRBJ1-6	.	CASSYRDRLNSPLHF	TGTGCCAGCAGTTACCGGGACAGGCTTAATTCACCCCTCCACTTT
TRBV7-3	TRBD1	TRBJ1-1	.	CASSLTQGDTEAFF	TGTGCCAGCAGCTTAACACAGGGGGACACTGAAGCTTTCTTT
TRBV5-1	TRBD2	TRBJ2-3	.	CASSLGTSGTTDTQYF	TGCGCCAGCAGCTTGGGGACTAGCGGGACCACAGATACGCAGTATTTT
TRBV6-1	.	TRBJ2-7	.	CASRFRDISYEQYF	TGTGCCAGCAGGTTCCGGGACATCTCCTACGAGCAGTACTTC
TRBV6-5	.	TRBJ1-2	once	CASSYNYGYTF	TGTGCCAGCAGTTATAACTATGGCTACACCTTC
TRBV11-2	.	TRBJ2-3	.	CASSLSGAFTDTQYF	TGTGCCAGCAGCTTATCGGGGGCTTTCACAGATACGCAGTATTTT
TRBV9	.	TRBJ2-2	.	CASSLTTGLGTGELFF	TGTGCCAGCAGCCTTACTACAGGGCTGGGCACCGGGGAGCTGTTTTTT
TRBV5-4	.	TRBJ2-7	.	CASSLHGSYEQYF	TGTGCCAGCAGCTTGCACGGCAGCTACGAGCAGTACTTC
TRBV4-1	TRBD2	TRBJ2-7	.	CASSQDLFSGSSYEQYF	TGCGCCAGCAGCCAAGATCTTTTTAGCGGGAGCTCCTACGAGCAGTACTTC
TRBV11-2	.	TRBJ1-2	.	CASSLVTTNGYTF	TGTGCCAGCAGCTTAGTGACAACTAATGGCTACACCTTC
TRBV5-4	TRBD1	TRBJ1-3	.	CASSFFEGASGNTIYF	TGTGCCAGCAGCTTTTTCGAGGGGGCTAGTGGAAACACCATATATTTT
TRBV11-2	TRBD2	TRBJ2-1	.	CASSLDAEGLAAYNEQFF	TGTGCCAGCAGCTTAGATGCGGAGGGACTAGCGGCCTACAATGAGCAGTTCTTC
TRBV19	.	TRBJ2-1	.	CASSANSGSSYNEQFF	TGTGCCAGTAGTGCGAATAGCGGAAGCTCCTACAATGAGCAGTTCTTC
TRBV6-1	.	TRBJ1-2	.	CASRRGGSGYTF	TGTGCCAGCAGGCGGGGCGGCAGTGGCTACACCTTC
TRBV19	TRBD2	TRBJ2-7	once	CASSPRLAGEGYEQYF	TGTGCCAGTAGTCCGCGACTAGCGGGAGAAGGATACGAGCAGTACTTC
TRBV27	TRBD1	TRBJ1-2	.	CASSPLYREGAYGYTF	TGTGCCAGCAGTCCGTTGTACCGCGAGGGGGCCTATGGCTACACCTTC
TRBV19	TRBD1	TRBJ2-3	.	CASSHRGLADTQYF	TGTGCCAGTAGTCACAGGGGGCTTGCAGATACGCAGTATTTT
TRBV5-4	.	TRBJ2-3	.	CASSRGLGLTDTQYF	TGTGCCAGCAGCCGGGGGCTCGGGTTGACAGATACGCAGTATTTT
TRBV9	.	TRBJ1-4	.	CASSVVGGLDEKLFF	TGTGCCAGCAGCGTAGTTGGAGGGTTGGATGAAAAACTGTTTTTT
TRBV7-9	.	TRBJ1-4	.	CASSPGRGRNEKLFF	TGTGCCAGCAGCCCAGGACGAGGACGGAATGAAAAACTGTTTTTT
TRBV4-3	.	TRBJ1-5	.	CASSQELRADQPQHF	TGCGCCAGCAGCCAAGAATTGAGGGCGGATCAGCCCCAGCATTTT
TRBV28	.	TRBJ2-1	once	CASSHWGRGLRESEQFF	TGTGCCAGCAGCCACTGGGGGAGGGGGCTGCGGGAGAGTGAGCAGTTCTTC
TRBV29-1	TRBD1	TRBJ2-1	.	CSVLAPGQVSYNEQFF	TGCAGCGTTCTAGCCCCGGGACAGGTATCCTACAATGAGCAGTTCTTC
TRBV5-1	.	TRBJ2-3	.	CASSLLGVYTDTQYF	TGCGCCAGCAGCCTCTTGGGTGTCTACACAGATACGCAGTATTTT
TRBV5-8	.	TRBJ2-5	.	CASSLGQGQETQYF	TGTGCCAGCAGCTTGGGGCAGGGCCAAGAGACCCAGTACTTC